The entry below describes one TCR beta chain. The antigen is not known. The data are from a study of T cell responses to AZD1222 COVID-19 vaccine. The assay was immunoSEQ multiplex PCR, and TCRdb's table has in-frame clones only and misses some. There are roughly 190,000 clones in the sample; roughly nine tenths occur only once, and about 3.5% lies in the top ten. CDR1 SGHVS and CDR2 FQNEAQ come from the germline V gene. V was cut by 0 bases and J by 1 base, with 21 bases left in between. CDR3 length equals 19 residues. General observations from the study: Close to half of spike-specific TCRs reportedly recognize unmutated variant regions. Spike regions recognized by vaccine-associated CD4 TCRs spanned the protein, led by 160-218 and 743-854. Spike-specific TCR depth and breadth grew after two AZD1222 doses. White British ancestry dominated among donors, who included more females, and clonal diversity was possibly underestimated.

The clonotype was recovered from an adult who received the AZD1222 COVID-19 vaccine. V gene TRBV7-8 combines with J gene TRBJ1-1; perhaps TRBD1 as D (5 bases). Source: peripheral blood, taken 28 days after the second AZD1222 dose. Here the CDR3 DNA reads TGTGCCAGCAGCTTAGCGTGGGGGTACGGGGTCGGATCGAACACTGAAGCTTTCTTT. Translated, it gives CASSLAWGYGVGSNTEAFF. Based on the CDR3 plus reference TRBV7-8 and TRBJ1-1, the full variable domain is GAGVSQSPRYKVAKRGQDVALRCDPISGHVSLFWYQQALGQGPEFLTYFQNEAQLDKSGLPSDRFFAERPEGSVSTLKIQRTQQEDSAVYLCASSLAWGYGVGSNTEAFFGQGTRLTVV.